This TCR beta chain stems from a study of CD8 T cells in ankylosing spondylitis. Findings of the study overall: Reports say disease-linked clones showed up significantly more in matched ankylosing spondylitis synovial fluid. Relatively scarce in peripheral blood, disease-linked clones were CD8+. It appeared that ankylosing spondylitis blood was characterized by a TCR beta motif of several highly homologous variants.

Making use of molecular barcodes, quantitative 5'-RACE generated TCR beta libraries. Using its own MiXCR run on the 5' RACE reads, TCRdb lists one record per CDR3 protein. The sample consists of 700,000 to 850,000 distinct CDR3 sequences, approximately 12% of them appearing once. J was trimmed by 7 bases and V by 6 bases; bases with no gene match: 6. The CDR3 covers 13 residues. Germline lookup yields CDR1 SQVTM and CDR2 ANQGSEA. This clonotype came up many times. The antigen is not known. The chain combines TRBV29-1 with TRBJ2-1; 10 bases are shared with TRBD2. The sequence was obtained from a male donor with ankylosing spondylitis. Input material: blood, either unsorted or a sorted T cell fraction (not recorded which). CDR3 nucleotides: TGCAGCGTGGGAGCGGGAGGGGGGAATGAGCAGTTCTTC. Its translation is CSVGAGGGNEQFF.